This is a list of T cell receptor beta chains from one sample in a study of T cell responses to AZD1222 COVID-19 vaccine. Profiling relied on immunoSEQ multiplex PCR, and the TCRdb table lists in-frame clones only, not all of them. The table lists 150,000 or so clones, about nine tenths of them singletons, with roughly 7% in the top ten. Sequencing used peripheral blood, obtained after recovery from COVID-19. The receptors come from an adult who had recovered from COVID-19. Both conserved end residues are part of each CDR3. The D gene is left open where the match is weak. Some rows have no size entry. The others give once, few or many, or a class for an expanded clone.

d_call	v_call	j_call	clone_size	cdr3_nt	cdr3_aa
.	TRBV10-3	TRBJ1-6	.	TGTGCCATCAGTGAGTCGGCGCGAAGCTCCTATAATTCACCCCTCCACTTT	CAISESARSSYNSPLHF
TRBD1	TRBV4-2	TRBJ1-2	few	TGTGCCAGCAGCCTCTCCGGGACAGCTAACTATGGCTACACCTTC	CASSLSGTANYGYTF
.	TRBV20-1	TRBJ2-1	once	TGCACCCGAGAACGAGGCGATGAGCAGTTCTTC	CTRERGDEQFF
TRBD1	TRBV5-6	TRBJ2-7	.	TGTGCCAGCAGGCTCGCATACAGGGGTAAATCCGAGCAGTACTTC	CASRLAYRGKSEQYF
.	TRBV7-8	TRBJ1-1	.	TGTGCCAGCAGTCCAACGACACCCGACACTGAAGCTTTCTTT	CASSPTTPDTEAFF
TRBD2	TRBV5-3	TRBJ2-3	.	TGTGCCCCCCGGGGGGGAGTGATATATACGCAGTATTTT	CAPRGGVIYTQYF
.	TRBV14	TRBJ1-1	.	TGTGCCAGCAGCCAAGGCTGGGCCTTGGTGACTGAAGCTTTCTTT	CASSQGWALVTEAFF
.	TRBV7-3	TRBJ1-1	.	TGTGCCAGCAGTGACGGGGCTAACACTGAAGCTTTCTTT	CASSDGANTEAFF
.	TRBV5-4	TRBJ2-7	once	TGTGCCAGCAGCCCGGGGGGCCAAGCTTTCTCCTACGAGCAGTACTTC	CASSPGGQAFSYEQYF
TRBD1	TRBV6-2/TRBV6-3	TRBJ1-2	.	TGTGCCAGCAGTTCTCGGGACAGGGGGCCTTCCTATGGCTACACCTTC	CASSSRDRGPSYGYTF
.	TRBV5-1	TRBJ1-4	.	TGCGCCAGCAGCTTGGAACAGAATAATGAAAAACTGTTTTTT	CASSLEQNNEKLFF
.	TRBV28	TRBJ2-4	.	TGTGCCAGCAGTACCCTAAGGGAGGCCAAAAACATTCAGTACTTC	CASSTLREAKNIQYF
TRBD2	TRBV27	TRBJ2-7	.	TGTGCCAGCAGCCCTAGCGGTTACTCCTACGAGCAGTACTTC	CASSPSGYSYEQYF
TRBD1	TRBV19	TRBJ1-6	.	TGTGCCAGTAGTAAACAACAGGGGCCACCCCTCCACTTT	CASSKQQGPPLHF
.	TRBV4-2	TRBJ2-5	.	TGTGCCAGCAGCCAAGATGGACAGTTGGGGGCCCAAGAGACCCAGTACTTC	CASSQDGQLGAQETQYF
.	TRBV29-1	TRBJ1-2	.	TGCAGCGTTCGACAGACTAACTATGGCTACACCTTC	CSVRQTNYGYTF
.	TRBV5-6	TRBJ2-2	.	TGTGCCAGCAGCTCTACCGGGGAGCTGTTTTTT	CASSSTGELFF
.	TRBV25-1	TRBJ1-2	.	TGTGCCAGCAGTGTAAAGGGATTAGATGGCTACACCTTC	CASSVKGLDGYTF
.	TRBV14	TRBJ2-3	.	TGTGCCAGCAGCCAACGGCGGCAGATGTACACAGATACGCAGTATTTT	CASSQRRQMYTDTQYF
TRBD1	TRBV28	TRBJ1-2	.	TGTGCCAGCAGTTTATTGACAGGGAACTATGGCTACACCTTC	CASSLLTGNYGYTF
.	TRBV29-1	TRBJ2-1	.	TGCAGCGTTGAGCGGTGGGAGCAGTTCTTC	CSVERWEQFF
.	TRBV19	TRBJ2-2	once	TGTGCCAGTACGCCTCAAATAGCGAACACCGGGGAGCTGTTTTTT	CASTPQIANTGELFF